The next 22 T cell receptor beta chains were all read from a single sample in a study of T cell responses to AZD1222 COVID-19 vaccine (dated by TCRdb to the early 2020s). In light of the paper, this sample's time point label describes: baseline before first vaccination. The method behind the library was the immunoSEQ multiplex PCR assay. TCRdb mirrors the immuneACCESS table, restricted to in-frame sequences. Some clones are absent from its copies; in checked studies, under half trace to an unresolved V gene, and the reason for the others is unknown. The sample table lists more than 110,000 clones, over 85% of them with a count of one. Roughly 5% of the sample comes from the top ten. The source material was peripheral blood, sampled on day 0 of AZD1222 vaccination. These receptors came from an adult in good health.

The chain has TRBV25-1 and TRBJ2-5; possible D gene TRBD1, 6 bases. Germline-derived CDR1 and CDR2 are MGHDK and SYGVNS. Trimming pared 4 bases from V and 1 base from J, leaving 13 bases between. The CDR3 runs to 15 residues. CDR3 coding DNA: TGTGCCAGCAGTGCCCCGGGACACTTCCAAGAGACCCAGTACTTC. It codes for CASSAPGHFQETQYF.

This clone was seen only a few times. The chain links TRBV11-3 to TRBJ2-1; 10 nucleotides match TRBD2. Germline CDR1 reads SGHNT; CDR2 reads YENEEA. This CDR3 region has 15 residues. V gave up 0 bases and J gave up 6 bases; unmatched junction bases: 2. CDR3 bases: TGTGCCAGCAGCTTAGAGGCTAGCGGGAGCAATGAGCAGTTCTTC. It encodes CASSLEASGSNEQFF.

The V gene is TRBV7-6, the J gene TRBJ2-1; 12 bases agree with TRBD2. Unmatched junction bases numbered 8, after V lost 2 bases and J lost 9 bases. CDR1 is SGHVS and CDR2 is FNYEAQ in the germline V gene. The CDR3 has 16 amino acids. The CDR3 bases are TGTGCCAGCAGCTTAAGGTCTAGCGGGAGGGTCGGTGAGCAGTTCTTC. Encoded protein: CASSLRSSGRVGEQFF. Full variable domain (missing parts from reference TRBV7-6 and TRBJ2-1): GAGVSQSPRYKVTKRGQDVALRCDPISGHVSLYWYRQALGQGPEFLTYFNYEAQQDKSGLPNDRFSAERPEGSISTLTIQRTEQRDSAMYRCASSLRSSGRVGEQFFGPGTRLTVL.

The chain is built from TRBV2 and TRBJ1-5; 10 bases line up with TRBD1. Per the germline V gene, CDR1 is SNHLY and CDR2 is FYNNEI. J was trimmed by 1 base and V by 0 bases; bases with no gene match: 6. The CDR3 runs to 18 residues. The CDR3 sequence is CASSEAPWTGGSNQPQHF. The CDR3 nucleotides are TGTGCCAGCAGTGAAGCCCCTTGGACAGGGGGAAGCAATCAGCCCCAGCATTTT.

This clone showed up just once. Written as DNA, the CDR3 is TGCGCCAGCGAGGCTAGCGGGAGTCATGAGCAGTTCTTC. Translation: CASEASGSHEQFF. The V gene is TRBV10-1, the J gene TRBJ2-1; 10 bases are a match to TRBD2. The CDR3 sequence is 13 residues long. V shed 8 bases and J 8 bases; nucleotides not matched to a gene: 6. Germline-derived CDR1 and CDR2 are WNHNN and SYGVQD (reference sequence).

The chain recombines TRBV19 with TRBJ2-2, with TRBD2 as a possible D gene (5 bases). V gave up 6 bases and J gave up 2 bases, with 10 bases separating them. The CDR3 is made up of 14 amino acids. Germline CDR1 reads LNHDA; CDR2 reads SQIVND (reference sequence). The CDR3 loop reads CASSRGRNTGELFF. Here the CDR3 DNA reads TGTGCCAGTAGCCGGGGTAGAAACACCGGGGAGCTGTTTTTT.

The CDR3 sequence is CASSPTLAGLVGRAKNIQYF. In DNA form, the CDR3 reads TGTGCCAGCTCACCTACCTTGGCCGGCCTGGTGGGTCGAGCCAAAAACATTCAGTACTTC. The genes are TRBV18 and TRBJ2-4; D is uncertain. This CDR3 spans 20 amino acids. Germline CDR1 is KGHSH and CDR2 is LQKENI. Trimming cost V 3 bases and J 0 bases, with 24 bases left between them.

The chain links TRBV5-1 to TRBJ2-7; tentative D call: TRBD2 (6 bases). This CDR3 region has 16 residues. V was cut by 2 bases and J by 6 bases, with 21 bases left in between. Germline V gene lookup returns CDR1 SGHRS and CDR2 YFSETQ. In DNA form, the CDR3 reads TGCGCCAGCAGCTTAGGTCGGGACGGGAGAGGTTTCGAGCAGTACTTC. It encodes CASSLGRDGRGFEQYF. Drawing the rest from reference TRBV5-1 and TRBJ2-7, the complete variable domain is KAGVTQTPRYLIKTRGQQVTLSCSPISGHRSVSWYQQTPGQGLQFLFEYFSETQRNKGNFPGRFSGRQFSNSRSEMNVSTLELGDSALYLCASSLGRDGRGFEQYFGPGTRLTVT.

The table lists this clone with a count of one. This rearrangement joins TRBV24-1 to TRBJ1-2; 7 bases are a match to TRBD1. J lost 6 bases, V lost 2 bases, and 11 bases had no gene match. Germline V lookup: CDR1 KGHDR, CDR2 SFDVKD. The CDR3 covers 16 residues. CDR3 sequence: CATSDSHLTGQDGYTF. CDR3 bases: TGTGCCACCAGTGATTCCCACCTGACAGGGCAGGATGGCTACACCTTC.

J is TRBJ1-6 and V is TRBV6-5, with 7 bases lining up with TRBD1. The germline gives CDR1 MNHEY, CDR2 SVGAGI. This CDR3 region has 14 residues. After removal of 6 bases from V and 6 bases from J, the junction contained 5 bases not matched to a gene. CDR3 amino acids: CASSRDSPNSPLHF. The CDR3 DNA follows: TGTGCCAGCAGCAGGGACAGCCCTAATTCACCCCTCCACTTT.

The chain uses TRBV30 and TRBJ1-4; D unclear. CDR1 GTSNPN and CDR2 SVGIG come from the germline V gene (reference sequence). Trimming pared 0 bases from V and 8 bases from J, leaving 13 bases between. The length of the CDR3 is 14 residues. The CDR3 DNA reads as TGTGCCTGGAGTGTGGCATCTGGAACGGAAAAACTGTTTTTT. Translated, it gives CAWSVASGTEKLFF.

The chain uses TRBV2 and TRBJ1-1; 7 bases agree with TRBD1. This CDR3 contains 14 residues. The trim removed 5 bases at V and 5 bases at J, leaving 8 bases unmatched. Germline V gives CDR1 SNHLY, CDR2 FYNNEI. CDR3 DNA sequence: TGTGCCAGCAGTCCTAACAGGGGTGGGACTGAAGCTTTCTTT. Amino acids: CASSPNRGGTEAFF.

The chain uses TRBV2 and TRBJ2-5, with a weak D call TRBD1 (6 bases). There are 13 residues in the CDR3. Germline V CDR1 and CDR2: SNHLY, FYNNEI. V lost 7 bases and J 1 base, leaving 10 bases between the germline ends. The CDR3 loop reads CASIGQFQETQYF. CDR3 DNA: TGTGCCAGCATCGGACAGTTCCAAGAGACCCAGTACTTC.

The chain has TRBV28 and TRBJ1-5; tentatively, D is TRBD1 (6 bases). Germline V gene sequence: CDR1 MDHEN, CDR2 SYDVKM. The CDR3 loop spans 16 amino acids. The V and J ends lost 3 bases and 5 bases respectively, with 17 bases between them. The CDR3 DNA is TGTGCCAGCAGTTTTTTGGGACATAGCTTAGATCAGCCCCAGCATTTT. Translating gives CASSFLGHSLDQPQHF.

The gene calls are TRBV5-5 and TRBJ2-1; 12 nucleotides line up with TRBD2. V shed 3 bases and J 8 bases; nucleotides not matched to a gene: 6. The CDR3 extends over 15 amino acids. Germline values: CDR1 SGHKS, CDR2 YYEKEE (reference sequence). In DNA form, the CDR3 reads TGTGCCAGCAGCTCCAGACTAGCGGGAGAGTATGAGCAGTTCTTC. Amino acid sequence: CASSSRLAGEYEQFF.

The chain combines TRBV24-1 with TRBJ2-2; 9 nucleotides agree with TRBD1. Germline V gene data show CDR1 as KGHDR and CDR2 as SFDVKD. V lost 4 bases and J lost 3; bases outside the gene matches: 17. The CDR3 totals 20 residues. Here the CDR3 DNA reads TGTGCCACCAGTGAAACCGGGACAGGGATTCGCGGGAGTGACACCGGGGAGCTGTTTTTT. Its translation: CATSETGTGIRGSDTGELFF.

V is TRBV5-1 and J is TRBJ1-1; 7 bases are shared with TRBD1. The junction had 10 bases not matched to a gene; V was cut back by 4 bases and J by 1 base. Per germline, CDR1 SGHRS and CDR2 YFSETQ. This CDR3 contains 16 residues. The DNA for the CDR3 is TGCGCCAGCAGCCCTCGGACAGGTGGGGAGAACACTGAAGCTTTCTTT. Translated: CASSPRTGGENTEAFF.

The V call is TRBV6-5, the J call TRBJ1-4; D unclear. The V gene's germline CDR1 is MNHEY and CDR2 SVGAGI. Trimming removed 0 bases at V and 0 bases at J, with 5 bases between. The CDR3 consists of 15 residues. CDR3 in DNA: TGTGCCAGCAGTTACTCGCTTGCAACTAATGAAAAACTGTTTTTT. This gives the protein CASSYSLATNEKLFF.

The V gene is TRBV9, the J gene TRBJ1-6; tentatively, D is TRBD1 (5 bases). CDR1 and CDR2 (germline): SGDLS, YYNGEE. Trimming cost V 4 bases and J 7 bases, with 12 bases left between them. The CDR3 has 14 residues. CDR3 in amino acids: CASSLGPANSPLHF. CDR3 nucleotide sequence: TGTGCCAGCAGCCTGGGACCGGCAAATTCACCCCTCCACTTT.

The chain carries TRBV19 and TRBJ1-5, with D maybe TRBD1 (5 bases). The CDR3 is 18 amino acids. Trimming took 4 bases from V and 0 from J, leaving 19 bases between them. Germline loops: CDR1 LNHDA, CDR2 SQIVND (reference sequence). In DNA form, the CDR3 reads TGTGCCAGTAGTACACGGACACATCCCTATTATAGCAATCAGCCCCAGCATTTT. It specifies CASSTRTHPYYSNQPQHF. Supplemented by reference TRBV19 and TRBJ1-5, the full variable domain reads DGGITQSPKYLFRKEGQNVTLSCEQNLNHDAMYWYRQDPGQGLRLIYYSQIVNDFQKGDIAEGYSVSREKKESFPLTVTSAQKNPTAFYLCASSTRTHPYYSNQPQHFGDGTRLSIL.

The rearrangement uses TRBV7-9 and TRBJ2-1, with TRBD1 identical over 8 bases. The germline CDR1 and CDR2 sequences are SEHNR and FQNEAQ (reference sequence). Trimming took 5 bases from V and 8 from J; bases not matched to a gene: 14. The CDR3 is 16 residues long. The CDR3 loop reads CASSLLQGARVDEQFF. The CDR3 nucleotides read TGTGCCAGCAGCCTACTTCAGGGGGCTCGGGTCGATGAGCAGTTCTTC. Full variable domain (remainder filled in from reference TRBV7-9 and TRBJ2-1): DTGVSQNPRHKITKRGQNVTFRCDPISEHNRLYWYRQTLGQGPEFLTYFQNEAQLEKSRLLSDRFSAERPKGSFSTLEIQRTEQGDSAMYLCASSLLQGARVDEQFFGPGTRLTVL.

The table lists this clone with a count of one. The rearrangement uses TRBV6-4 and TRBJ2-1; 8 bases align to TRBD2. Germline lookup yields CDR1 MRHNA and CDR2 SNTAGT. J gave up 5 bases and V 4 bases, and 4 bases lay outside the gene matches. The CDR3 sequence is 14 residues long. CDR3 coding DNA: TGTGCCAGCAGTGGGGGACTAGAACACAATGAGCAGTTCTTC. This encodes CASSGGLEHNEQFF.